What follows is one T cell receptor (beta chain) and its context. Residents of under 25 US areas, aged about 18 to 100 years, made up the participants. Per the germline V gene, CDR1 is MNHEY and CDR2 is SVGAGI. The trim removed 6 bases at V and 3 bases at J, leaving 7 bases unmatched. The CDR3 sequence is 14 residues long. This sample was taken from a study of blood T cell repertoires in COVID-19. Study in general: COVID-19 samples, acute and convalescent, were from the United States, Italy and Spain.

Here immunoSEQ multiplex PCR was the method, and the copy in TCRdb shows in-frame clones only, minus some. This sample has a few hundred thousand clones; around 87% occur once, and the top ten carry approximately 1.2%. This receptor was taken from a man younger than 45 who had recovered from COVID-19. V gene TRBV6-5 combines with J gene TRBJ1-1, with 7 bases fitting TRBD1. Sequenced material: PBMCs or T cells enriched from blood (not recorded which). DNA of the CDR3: TGTGCCAGCAGCTGGGACAGCTCTTACACTGAAGCTTTCTTT. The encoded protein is CASSWDSSYTEAFF.